This T cell receptor (beta chain) stems from a study of neoadjuvant nivolumab and ipilimumab in lung cancer. General observations from the study: Pretherapy blood TCR richness correlated positively with resected tumor richness. From pretherapy to surgery, tumor richness and clonality rose with dual therapy. TCR sequencing covered a small number of samples.

There are 15 residues in the CDR3. From germline, CDR1 is LNHNV and CDR2 YYDKDF (reference sequence). Trimming cost V 5 bases and J 4 bases; bases outside gene matches: 8. Details on this clone: Antigen: not known.

Using immunoSEQ multiplex PCR, the repertoire was profiled, and TCRdb retains in-frame clones only, with some absent. The sample consists of 40,000 to 55,000 clones, 80% to 90% of them appearing once. The chain couples TRBV15 to TRBJ1-2; 9 positions match TRBD1. The TCR was taken from an adult with non-small cell lung cancer. Some clones in this sample may be carry-over from other donors' samples. The source was blood, collected before neoadjuvant nivolumab, alone or with ipilimumab. In DNA, the CDR3 is TGTGCCACCAGCTCCCCTGGACAGGGGACCTATGGCTACACCTTC. Its protein is CATSSPGQGTYGYTF.